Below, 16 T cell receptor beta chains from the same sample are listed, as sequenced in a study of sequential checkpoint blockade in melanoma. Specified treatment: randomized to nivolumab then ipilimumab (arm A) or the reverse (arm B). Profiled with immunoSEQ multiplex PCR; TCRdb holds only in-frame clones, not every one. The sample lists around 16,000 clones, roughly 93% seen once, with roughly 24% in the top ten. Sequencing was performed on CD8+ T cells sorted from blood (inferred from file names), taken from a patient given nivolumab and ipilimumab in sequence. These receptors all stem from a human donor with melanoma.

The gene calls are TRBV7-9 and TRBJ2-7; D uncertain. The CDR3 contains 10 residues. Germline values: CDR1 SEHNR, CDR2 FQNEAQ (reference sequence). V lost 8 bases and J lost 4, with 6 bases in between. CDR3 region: CASGVYEQYF. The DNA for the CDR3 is TGTGCCAGCGGAGTGTACGAGCAGTACTTC.

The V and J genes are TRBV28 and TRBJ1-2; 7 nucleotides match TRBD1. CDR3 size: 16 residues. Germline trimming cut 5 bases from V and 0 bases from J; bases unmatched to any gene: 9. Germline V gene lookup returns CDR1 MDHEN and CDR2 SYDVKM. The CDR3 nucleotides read TGTGCCAGCAGTGGCGTCGACAGGGACGCTAACTATGGCTACACCTTC. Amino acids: CASSGVDRDANYGYTF.

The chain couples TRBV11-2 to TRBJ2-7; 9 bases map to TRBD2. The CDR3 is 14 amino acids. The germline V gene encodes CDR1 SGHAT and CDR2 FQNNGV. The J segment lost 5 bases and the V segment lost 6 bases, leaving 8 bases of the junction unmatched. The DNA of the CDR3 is TGTGCCAGCAGGTCCGGACTAGCGCTCCACGAGCAGTACTTC. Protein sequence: CASRSGLALHEQYF.

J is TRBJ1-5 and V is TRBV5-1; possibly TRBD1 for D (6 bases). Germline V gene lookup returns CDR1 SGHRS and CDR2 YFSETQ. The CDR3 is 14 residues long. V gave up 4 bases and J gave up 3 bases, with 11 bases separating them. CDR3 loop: CASSEDSYNQPQHF. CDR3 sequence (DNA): TGCGCCAGCAGCGAGGACAGTTACAATCAGCCCCAGCATTTT.

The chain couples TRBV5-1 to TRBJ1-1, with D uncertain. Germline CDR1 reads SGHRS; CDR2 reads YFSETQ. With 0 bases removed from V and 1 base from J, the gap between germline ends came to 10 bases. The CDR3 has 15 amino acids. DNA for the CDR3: TGCGCCAGCAGCTTGGCCCGGGTTTCGAACACTGAAGCTTTCTTT. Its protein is CASSLARVSNTEAFF.

CDR3 loop: CASSLGFGSGYEQYV. The CDR3 region has the DNA TGTGCCAGCAGCTTGGGGTTCGGGAGTGGTTACGAGCAGTACGTC. The chain uses TRBV11-3 and TRBJ2-7; D possibly corresponds to TRBD2 (6 bases). V dropped 3 bases and J dropped 4 bases, with 16 bases sitting between them. CDR1 is SGHNT, CDR2 YENEEA, per germline. The CDR3 consists of 15 residues.

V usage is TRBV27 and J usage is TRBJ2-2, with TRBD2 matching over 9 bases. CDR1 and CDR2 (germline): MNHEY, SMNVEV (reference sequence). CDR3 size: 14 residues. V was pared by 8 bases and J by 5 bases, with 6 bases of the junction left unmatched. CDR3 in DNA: TGTGCCAGCGCCCCAGCGGGAGGAACCGGGGAGCTGTTTTTT. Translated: CASAPAGGTGELFF.

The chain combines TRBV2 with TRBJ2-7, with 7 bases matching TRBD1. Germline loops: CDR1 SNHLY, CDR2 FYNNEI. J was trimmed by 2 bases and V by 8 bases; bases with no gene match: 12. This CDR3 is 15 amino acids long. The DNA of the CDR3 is TGTGCCAGCCTGAACCAGGACAGGCCACCCTACGAGCAGTACTTC. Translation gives CASLNQDRPPYEQYF.

The chain's CDR3 is CASSISHFYTEAFF. For the CDR3, the DNA is TGTGCCAGTTCCATCAGTCATTTTTACACTGAAGCTTTCTTT. This sequence joins TRBV19 and TRBJ1-1; no firm D call. The CDR3 extends over 14 amino acids. V was trimmed by 8 bases and J by 3 bases, leaving 16 bases between them. CDR1 is LNHDA and CDR2 is SQIVND in the germline V gene (reference sequence).

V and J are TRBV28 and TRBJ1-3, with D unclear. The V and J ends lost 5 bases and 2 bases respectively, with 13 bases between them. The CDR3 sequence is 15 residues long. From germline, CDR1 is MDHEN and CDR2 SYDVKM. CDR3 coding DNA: TGTGCCAGCAGTCTGAACGAGGAACCTGGAAACACCATATATTTT. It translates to CASSLNEEPGNTIYF.

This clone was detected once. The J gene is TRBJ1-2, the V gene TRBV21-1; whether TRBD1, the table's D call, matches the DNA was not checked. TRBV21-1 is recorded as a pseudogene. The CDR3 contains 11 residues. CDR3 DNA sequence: TGTGCCAGCGGCGTAACAGGGGGCTACACCTTC. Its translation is CASGVTGGYTF.

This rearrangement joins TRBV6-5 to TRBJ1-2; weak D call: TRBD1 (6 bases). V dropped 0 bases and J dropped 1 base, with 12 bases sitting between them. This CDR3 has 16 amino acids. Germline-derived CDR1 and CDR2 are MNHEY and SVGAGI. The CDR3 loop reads CASSYSTGEHNYGYTF. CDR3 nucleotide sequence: TGTGCCAGCAGTTACTCGACAGGAGAACATAACTATGGCTACACCTTC.

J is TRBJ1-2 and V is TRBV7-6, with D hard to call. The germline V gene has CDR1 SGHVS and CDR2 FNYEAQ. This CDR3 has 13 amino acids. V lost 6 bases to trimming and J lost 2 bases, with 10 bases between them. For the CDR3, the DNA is TGTGCCAGCAGTGAGACACAGAACTATGGCTACACCTTC. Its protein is CASSETQNYGYTF.

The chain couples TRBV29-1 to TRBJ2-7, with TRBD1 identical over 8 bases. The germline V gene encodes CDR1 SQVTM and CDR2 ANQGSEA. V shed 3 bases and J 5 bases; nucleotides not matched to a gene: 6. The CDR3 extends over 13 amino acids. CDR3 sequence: CSVDTGTGDEQYF. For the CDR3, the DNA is TGCAGCGTTGACACCGGGACAGGTGACGAGCAGTACTTC.

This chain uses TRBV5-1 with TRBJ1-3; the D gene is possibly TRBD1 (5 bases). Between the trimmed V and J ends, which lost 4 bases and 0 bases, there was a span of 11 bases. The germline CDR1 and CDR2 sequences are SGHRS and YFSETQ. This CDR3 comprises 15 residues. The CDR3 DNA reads TGCGCCAGCAGCGAGGACACGAGCTCTGGAAACACCATATATTTT. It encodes CASSEDTSSGNTIYF.

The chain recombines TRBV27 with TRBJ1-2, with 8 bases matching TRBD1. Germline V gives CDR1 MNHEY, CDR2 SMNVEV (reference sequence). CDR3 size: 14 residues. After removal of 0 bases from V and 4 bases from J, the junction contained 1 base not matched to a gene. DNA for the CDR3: TGTGCCAGCAGTTTATCACAGGGGGGCTATGGCTACACCTTC. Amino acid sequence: CASSLSQGGYGYTF.